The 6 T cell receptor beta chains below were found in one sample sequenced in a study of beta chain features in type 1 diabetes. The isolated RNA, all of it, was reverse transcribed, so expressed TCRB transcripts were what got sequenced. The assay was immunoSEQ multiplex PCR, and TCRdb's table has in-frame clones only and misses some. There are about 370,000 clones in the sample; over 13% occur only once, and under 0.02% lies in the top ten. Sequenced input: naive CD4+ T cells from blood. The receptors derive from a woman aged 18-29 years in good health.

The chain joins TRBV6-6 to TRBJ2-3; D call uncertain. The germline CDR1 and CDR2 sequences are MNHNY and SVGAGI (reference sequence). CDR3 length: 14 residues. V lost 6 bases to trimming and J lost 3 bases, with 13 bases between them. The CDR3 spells CASRSDPPTDTQYF. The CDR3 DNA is TGTGCCAGCAGGAGTGATCCTCCAACAGATACGCAGTATTTT.

CDR3 loop: CASSGGGSGANVLTF. The CDR3 DNA reads as TGTGCCAGCAGCGGGGGAGGTTCTGGGGCCAACGTCCTGACTTTC. This chain uses TRBV28 with TRBJ2-6, with D perhaps matching TRBD2 (6 bases). The V gene's germline CDR1 is MDHEN and CDR2 SYDVKM. This CDR3 is 15 amino acids long. The ends were cut back, 6 bases at V and 1 base at J, with 10 bases in the middle.

CDR3 protein: CASSEVRGTGELFF. The CDR3 nucleotides read TGTGCCAGCAGTGAAGTCAGGGGAACCGGGGAGCTGTTTTTT. This chain joins TRBV2 and TRBJ2-2; possibly TRBD1 for D (6 bases). V was pared by 1 base and J by 5 bases, with 8 bases between. The CDR3 has 14 amino acids. CDR1 and CDR2 from the germline V gene are SNHLY and FYNNEI.

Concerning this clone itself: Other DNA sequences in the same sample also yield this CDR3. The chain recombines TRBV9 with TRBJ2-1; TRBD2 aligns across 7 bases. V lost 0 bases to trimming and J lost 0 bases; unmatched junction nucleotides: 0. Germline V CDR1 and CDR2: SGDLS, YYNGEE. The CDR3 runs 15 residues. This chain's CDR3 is CASSVGGGSYNEQFF. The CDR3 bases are TGTGCCAGCAGCGTAGGGGGGGGCTCCTACAATGAGCAGTTCTTC.

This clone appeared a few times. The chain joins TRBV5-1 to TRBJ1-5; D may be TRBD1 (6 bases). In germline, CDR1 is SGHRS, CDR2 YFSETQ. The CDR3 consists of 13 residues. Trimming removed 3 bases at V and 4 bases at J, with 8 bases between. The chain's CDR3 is CASSSQGNQPQHF. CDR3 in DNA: TGCGCCAGCAGCTCACAGGGTAATCAGCCCCAGCATTTT.

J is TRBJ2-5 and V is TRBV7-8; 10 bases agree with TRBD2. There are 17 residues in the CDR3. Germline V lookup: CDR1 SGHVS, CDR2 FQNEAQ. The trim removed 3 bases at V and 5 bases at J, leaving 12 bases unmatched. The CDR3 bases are TGTGCCAGCAGCTTTCCCAAGAGCGGGAGGGCCTATGAGACCCAGTACTTC. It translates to CASSFPKSGRAYETQYF. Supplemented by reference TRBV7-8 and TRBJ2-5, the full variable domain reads GAGVSQSPRYKVAKRGQDVALRCDPISGHVSLFWYQQALGQGPEFLTYFQNEAQLDKSGLPSDRFFAERPEGSVSTLKIQRTQQEDSAVYLCASSFPKSGRAYETQYFGPGTRLLVL.